A single sample gave rise to the 10 T cell receptor beta chains below, sequenced in a study of T-cell reconstitution after alpha-beta-depleted transplantation in children. Unique molecular identifiers were incorporated during preparation of the TCRbeta library. TCRdb reprocessed the PCR reads via MiXCR and lists one record per CDR3 protein. Here the sample spans roughly 610,000 distinct CDR3 sequences, 8% to 11% being singletons. The sample was PBMCs from the stem cell graft donor, taken from the stem cell graft. These receptors all come from a human donor who donated a stem cell graft to a child with acute myeloid leukemia.

This clonotype was recorded a few times. This chain connects TRBV29-1 to TRBJ2-5; D unclear. CDR3 length equals 12 residues. V gave up 2 bases and J gave up 0 bases, with 4 bases separating them. CDR1 and CDR2 from the germline V gene are SQVTM and ANQGSEA. The CDR3 region has the DNA TGCAGCGTTGAACGGGACCAAGAGACCCAGTACTTC. Translating gives CSVERDQETQYF.

The chain combines TRBV28 with TRBJ1-6, with D unclear. CDR3 size: 14 residues. Trimming cost V 3 bases and J 7 bases, with 10 bases left between them. Germline values: CDR1 MDHEN, CDR2 SYDVKM. The CDR3 loop reads CASSLSNFNSPLHF. CDR3 DNA: TGTGCCAGCAGTTTGTCTAATTTCAATTCACCCCTCCACTTT.

V is TRBV23-1 and J is TRBJ2-3; possibly TRBD1 or TRBD2 for D (5 bases each). TRBV23-1 is flagged as an ORF with uncertain function. The germline V and J ends were trimmed by 7 bases and 6 bases, with 17 bases remaining between them. CDR3 length: 14 amino acids. In nucleotides, the CDR3 is TGCGCCAGCAACTCGGCAAGGGGCGGGGATACGCAGTATTTT. Its protein is CASNSARGGDTQYF.

This clonotype has a count of ten or more. The chain links TRBV28 to TRBJ2-3, with D perhaps TRBD1 (5 bases). The CDR3 runs to 15 residues. V gave up 2 bases and J gave up 4 bases, with 13 bases separating them. Germline V lookup: CDR1 MDHEN, CDR2 SYDVKM. Written as DNA, the CDR3 is TGTGCCAGCAGTTTACTAGTAGGGGTTGCAGATACGCAGTATTTT. Translation gives CASSLLVGVADTQYF.

This chain uses TRBV12-3 or TRBV12-4 with TRBJ2-4; 12 nucleotides align to TRBD2. V shed 6 bases and J 12 bases; nucleotides not matched to a gene: 9. There are 14 residues in the CDR3. CDR3 in amino acids: CASSPSGRAANQYF. The CDR3 nucleotides are TGTGCCAGCAGCCCTAGCGGGAGGGCGGCCAATCAGTACTTC.

Only a few counts were recorded for this clonotype. This chain links TRBV4-3 with TRBJ2-7; D gene ambiguous. CDR3 length: 15 residues. Germline values: CDR1 LGHNA, CDR2 YSLEER. The V end lost 0 bases, the J end lost 4 bases, and 13 bases lay between the germline ends. The CDR3 here is CASSQDNTAFYEQYF. For the CDR3, the DNA is TGCGCCAGCAGCCAAGATAATACGGCTTTTTACGAGCAGTACTTC.

This clonotype has ten or more counts. The chain carries TRBV6-2 or TRBV6-3 and TRBJ2-7, with 9 nucleotides matching TRBD1. Unmatched junction bases numbered 14, after V lost 5 bases and J lost 6 bases. The CDR3 is 16 residues long. Germline lookup yields CDR1 MNHEY and CDR2 SVGEGT. Here the CDR3 reads CASSLLGGQGSSEQYF. For the CDR3, the DNA is TGTGCCAGCAGTCTCCTGGGGGGACAGGGATCTTCCGAGCAGTACTTC.

This clonotype was picked up a small number of times. V usage is TRBV12-3 or TRBV12-4 and J usage is TRBJ2-1, with D hard to call. The ends were cut back, 4 bases at V and 5 bases at J, with 9 bases in the middle. The length of the CDR3 is 13 residues. CDR3: CASSYPGDNEQFF. Here the CDR3 DNA reads TGTGCCAGCAGTTATCCGGGCGACAATGAGCAGTTCTTC.

This clonotype has a count of ten or more. CDR3 residues: CSVAGGHEQYF. The CDR3 bases are TGCAGCGTTGCCGGCGGGCACGAGCAGTACTTC. This chain uses TRBV29-1 with TRBJ2-7; D is possibly TRBD2 (5 bases). Between the trimmed V and J ends, which lost 4 bases and 5 bases, there was a span of 9 bases. The length of the CDR3 is 11 residues. The germline CDR1 and CDR2 sequences are SQVTM and ANQGSEA.

The gene calls are TRBV4-3 and TRBJ2-5, with D possibly TRBD1 on 6 matching bases. Trimming stripped 4 bases from V and 3 bases from J, with 9 bases between. CDR3 length: 13 amino acids. CDR1 is LGHNA, CDR2 YSLEER, per germline. The CDR3 loop reads CASSRDIEETQYF. CDR3 DNA sequence: TGCGCCAGCAGCCGGGACATTGAAGAGACCCAGTACTTC.